This T cell receptor (beta chain) was captured by sequencing in a study of CD8+CD57+ T cells in acquired aplastic anemia. The use of genomic DNA as template underpinned the TCR beta VDJ and CDR3 profiling. One entry per CDR3 protein, called by TCRdb with MiXCR from the reads. The sample has 400,000 to 450,000 distinct CDR3 sequences, around 72% seen once. V was cut by 7 bases and J by 3 bases, with 15 bases left in between. This CDR3 spans 14 amino acids. Germline CDR1 is MNHNY and CDR2 is SVGAGI (reference sequence). The clonotype was recovered from a human donor in good health, serving as a control. The chain combines TRBV6-6 with TRBJ1-2, with D hard to call. The source material was sorted CD4+, CD8+, or CD8+CD57+ T cells (not recorded which) from PBMCs. The CDR3 spells CASTIVGVDYGYTF. Here the CDR3 DNA reads TGTGCCAGCACCATAGTTGGGGTTGACTATGGCTACACCTTC.